This T cell receptor beta chain was recorded in a study of neurological immune-mediated disorders (dated by TCRdb to the late 2010s). In terms of the full investigation: Peripheral blood TCR-beta repertoires from patients with HTLV-I-associated myelopathy (HAM/TSP), patients with multiple sclerosis, and healthy controls were compared in the study using UMI-based sequencing. Alongside PBMC samples, the set of fewer than 110 TCR-beta libraries contained longitudinal samples, technical triplicates, and paired CD4+ and CD8+ T-cell subsets that had been sorted. Longitudinal HAM/TSP donors and healthy donors each had 3 time-points at intervals of about 3-45 months. The cohort was made up of 68 subjects, consisting of 15 or so HAM/TSP patients, about 34 multiple sclerosis patients and 20 healthy controls.

cDNA synthesis used template-switch 5'RACE with a primer carrying a 10-nucleotide random unique molecular identifier tagging each TCR transcript. Every sequencing run yielded over 190 million TCR-beta sequences covering 15-18 subjects. The RNeasy kit was used to extract total RNA. Using the KAPA Real-time Library Amplification kit, TCR-beta VDJ regions were amplified with primers for the TCR constant region and the 5'RACE anchor. A first PCR added sample indexes and Illumina adaptors, and a second PCR then raised library yield. The roughly 650 bp TCR product was size-selected on a 2% E-gel SizeSelection system after Ampure bead purification. Before pooling, library quality was checked on a Bioanalyzer, concentration was measured with Qubit, and libraries were quantified with the Kapa Library Quantification kit. An Illumina HiSeq 2500 sequenced the libraries paired-end 2 x 150 bp. To increase sequence diversity, roughly 24-32% phiX was spiked into each library pool. Concerning the study's data processing: The UMI-based MiGEC pipeline processed quality-filtered reads and removed over 80% of raw TCR sequences during error correction. IMGT germline references were used for aligning VDJ genes, and each clonotype was defined as a unique CDR3 amino acid sequence together with its V-J genes. VDJtools evaluated clonal expansion, Shannon diversity and CDR3 relatedness (CalcPairwiseDistances, ClusterSamples); CLCbio workbench built phylogenetic trees. A clone was classed as expanded if it had 8 or more unique UMIs, a cutoff based on coefficient-of-variation modelling across technical triplicates. TCRdb trimmed the raw reads at Q25, called clones with MiXCR and kept productive beta chains. All rows with the same CDR3 protein become a single entry with the most common DNA and genes. For this entry, the V and J calls and clone size follow TCRdb and not the study's own pipeline. The table for this sample lists fewer than 40,000 distinct CDR3 sequences; approximately 13% of them were counted only once. The ten largest clones take up under 2.5% of the sample.

This clonotype was detected many times. Its antigen specificity is not known. There are no base qualities to consult, and no much larger clone falls within one base. The full study reports these points: No identical CDR3 amino acid sequences were shared among expanded clones across subjects, suggesting private TCR-beta repertoires in all groups. TCR clonal expansion was highest in HAM/TSP patients and lowest in MS patients, with MS patients falling below even healthy controls.

The time point label, as the study defines it: longitudinal time-point 2. The healthy controls were volunteers from a blood bank in Maryland, USA. Unsorted PBMC libraries were generated from 2 million PBMCs stored in RNAlater at -80 °C until RNA extraction. PBMCs were separated from peripheral blood using Ficoll-Hypaque density gradient centrifugation and then cryopreserved in liquid nitrogen. This clonotype was obtained from a woman in her forties in good health. Input material: PBMCs.

CDR3 reads: CASSWRETGGPLWGYGYTF. The nucleotide sequence reads as follows: TGTGCCAGCAGCTGGCGAGAGACAGGGGGCCCGTTATGGGGTTATGGCTACACCTTC. This chain joins TRBV11-2 to TRBJ1-2; the central 10 bases match TRBD1. Compared with germline, V lacks 4 bases and J lacks 5 bases; bases without a gene match: 19. The CDR3 runs 19 amino acids, cysteine and phenylalanine included. Only the CDR3 DNA is retained, 57 bases long and in frame from the first base. From a lookup of the germline V gene, CDR1 and CDR2 are SGHAT and FQNNGV.